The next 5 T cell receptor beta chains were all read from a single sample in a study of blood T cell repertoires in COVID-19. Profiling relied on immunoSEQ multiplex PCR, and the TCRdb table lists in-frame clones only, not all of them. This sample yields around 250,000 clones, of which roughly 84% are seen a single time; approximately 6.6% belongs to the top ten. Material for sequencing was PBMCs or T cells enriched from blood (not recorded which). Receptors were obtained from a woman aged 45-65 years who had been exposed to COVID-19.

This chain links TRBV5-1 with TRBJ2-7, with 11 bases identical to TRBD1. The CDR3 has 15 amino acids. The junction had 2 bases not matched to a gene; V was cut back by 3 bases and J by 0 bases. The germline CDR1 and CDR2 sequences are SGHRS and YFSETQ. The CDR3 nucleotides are TGCGCCAGCAGCTCCGGGACAGGGGGCTCCTACGAGCAGTACTTC. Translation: CASSSGTGGSYEQYF.

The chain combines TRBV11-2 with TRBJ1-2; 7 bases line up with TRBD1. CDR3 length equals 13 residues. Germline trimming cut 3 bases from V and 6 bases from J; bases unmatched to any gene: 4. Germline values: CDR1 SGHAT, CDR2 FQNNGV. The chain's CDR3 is CASSFRGSHGYTF. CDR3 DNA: TGTGCCAGCAGCTTCAGGGGGTCCCATGGCTACACCTTC.

The CDR3 nucleotides are TGTGCCAGCAGCTTGGCAGGGGGTTTTGCAACTAATGAAAAACTGTTTTTT. Translation gives CASSLAGGFATNEKLFF. This chain connects TRBV5-6 to TRBJ1-4, with 7 bases identical to TRBD1. V was clipped by 0 bases and J by 0 bases; unmatched bases: 5. The CDR3 is 17 residues long. CDR1 and CDR2 (germline): SGHDT, YYEEEE.

CDR3 in amino acids: CASRVIGTGEQPQHF. In DNA, the CDR3 is TGTGCCAGCAGGGTCATAGGGACAGGGGAACAGCCCCAGCATTTT. The chain is built from TRBV2 and TRBJ1-5, with TRBD1 matching over 10 bases. Germline V gives CDR1 SNHLY, CDR2 FYNNEI. This CDR3 region has 15 residues. With V trimmed by 6 bases and J by 7 bases, 9 bases remained unmatched.

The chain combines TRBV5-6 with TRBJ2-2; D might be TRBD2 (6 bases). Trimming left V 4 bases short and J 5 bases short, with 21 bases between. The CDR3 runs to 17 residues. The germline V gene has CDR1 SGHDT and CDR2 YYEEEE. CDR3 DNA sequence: TGTGCCAGCAGCCCAGAACCCTCGGGGGATCGGACCGGGGAGCTGTTTTTT. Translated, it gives CASSPEPSGDRTGELFF.